This is a list of T cell receptor beta chains from one sample in a study of T cells in Graves' hyperthyroidism and ophthalmopathy. TCRdb reanalysed the multiplex PCR reads using MiXCR and keeps one entry per CDR3 protein. The data contain approximately 430,000 distinct CDR3 sequences, roughly 14% of them singletons. The material sequenced was blood. The receptors were gathered from a man between 18 and 35 years old with Graves' ophthalmopathy. Each CDR3 is given with its conserved first and last residue. A D gene is named only where the DNA matches it firmly. Expanded clones are given a class, and other clones once, few, many or no size at all.

len: 14; abundance: many; d_gene: TRBD2; v_gene: TRBV4-1; j_gene: TRBJ2-7; CDR3nt: TGCGCCAGCAGCTGGACTAGCGGGGACTACGAGCAGTACTTC; CDR3aa: CASSWTSGDYEQYF
len: 15; abundance: many; d_gene: -; v_gene: TRBV12-3/TRBV12-4; j_gene: TRBJ2-2; CDR3nt: TGTGCCAGCAGTTACCAGGGAGGTAGCACCGGGGAGCTGTTTTTT; CDR3aa: CASSYQGGSTGELFF
len: 16; abundance: many; d_gene: -; v_gene: TRBV3-1; j_gene: TRBJ2-5; CDR3nt: TGTGCCAGCAGCCTAGGCAACTCGGGAGCCCAAGAGACCCAGTACTTC; CDR3aa: CASSLGNSGAQETQYF
len: 15; abundance: many; d_gene: TRBD1; v_gene: TRBV10-3; j_gene: TRBJ1-2; CDR3nt: TGTGCCATCAGTGAGTCGAATTCAGGGGGCGATGGCTACACCTTC; CDR3aa: CAISESNSGGDGYTF
len: 14; abundance: many; d_gene: -; v_gene: TRBV3-1; j_gene: TRBJ1-1; CDR3nt: TGTGCCAGCTGTGTTGCACAGGGTAGTGCTGAAGCTTTCTTT; CDR3aa: CASCVAQGSAEAFF
len: 17; abundance: many; d_gene: TRBD2; v_gene: TRBV12-3/TRBV12-4; j_gene: TRBJ2-7; CDR3nt: TGTGCCAGCAGTGGGCTGGGGACTAGCGGGAACCCCTACGAGCAGTACTTC; CDR3aa: CASSGLGTSGNPYEQYF
len: 15; abundance: -; d_gene: TRBD1; v_gene: TRBV5-1; j_gene: TRBJ1-3; CDR3nt: TGCGCCAGCAGCACGGGACAGGCCGGAGGAAACACCATATATTTT; CDR3aa: CASSTGQAGGNTIYF
len: 16; abundance: many; d_gene: TRBD1; v_gene: TRBV11-3; j_gene: TRBJ2-7; CDR3nt: TGTGCCAGCAGCGCCCCCGGGACAGGGGACACCTACGAGCAGTACTTC; CDR3aa: CASSAPGTGDTYEQYF
len: 15; abundance: many; d_gene: TRBD2; v_gene: TRBV29-1; j_gene: TRBJ2-5; CDR3nt: TGCAGCGTTGACCGGACTAGCGGGATGCGGGAGACCCAGTACTTC; CDR3aa: CSVDRTSGMRETQYF
len: 15; abundance: many; d_gene: TRBD2; v_gene: TRBV4-1; j_gene: TRBJ2-7; CDR3nt: TGCGCCAGCAGCCAAGAAGAAGCGGGAGCAGACGAGCAGTACTTC; CDR3aa: CASSQEEAGADEQYF
len: 15; abundance: many; d_gene: TRBD2; v_gene: TRBV25-1; j_gene: TRBJ2-5; CDR3nt: TGTGCCAGCAGTGTCCTAGCGGTCATGGGGGAGACCCAGTACTTC; CDR3aa: CASSVLAVMGETQYF
len: 11; abundance: -; d_gene: -; v_gene: TRBV12-3/TRBV12-4; j_gene: TRBJ1-1; CDR3nt: TGTGCCAGCAGCTATAACCTGTGGGCTTTCTTT; CDR3aa: CASSYNLWAFF
len: 14; abundance: many; d_gene: -; v_gene: TRBV15; j_gene: TRBJ2-7; CDR3nt: TGTGCCACCAGCAACTCTAGGAGCTCCTACGAGCAGTACTTC; CDR3aa: CATSNSRSSYEQYF
len: 15; abundance: many; d_gene: TRBD1; v_gene: TRBV4-2; j_gene: TRBJ2-1; CDR3nt: TGTGCCAGCAGCCAGGGGACAGGCTCTCACAATGAGCAGTTCTTC; CDR3aa: CASSQGTGSHNEQFF
len: 14; abundance: many; d_gene: TRBD1; v_gene: TRBV30; j_gene: TRBJ1-5; CDR3nt: TGTGCCTGGAGCGGACAGGGGGGCAATCAGCCCCAGCATTTT; CDR3aa: CAWSGQGGNQPQHF
len: 16; abundance: -; d_gene: TRBD2; v_gene: TRBV5-1; j_gene: TRBJ2-1; CDR3nt: TGCGCCAGCAGCATAAGGTTGGGAGGGGTCTACAATGAGCAGTTCTTC; CDR3aa: CASSIRLGGVYNEQFF
len: 14; abundance: few; d_gene: TRBD1; v_gene: TRBV5-1; j_gene: TRBJ1-1; CDR3nt: TGCGCCAGCAGCTGGGACAGGATGAACACTGAAGCTTTCTTT; CDR3aa: CASSWDRMNTEAFF
len: 13; abundance: many; d_gene: -; v_gene: TRBV18; j_gene: TRBJ2-5; CDR3nt: TGTGCCAGCTCACCACGACAGGTAGAGACCCAGTACTTC; CDR3aa: CASSPRQVETQYF
len: 13; abundance: many; d_gene: TRBD1; v_gene: TRBV11-1; j_gene: TRBJ1-5; CDR3nt: TGTGCCAGCAGCTTACAGGGGGGTCAGCCCCAGCATTTT; CDR3aa: CASSLQGGQPQHF